The 12 T cell receptor beta chains below all came from one sample that was sequenced in a study of T cells in Graves' hyperthyroidism and ophthalmopathy. TCR beta CDR3 sequences were amplified from RNA transcripts. RT-PCR in the first round (using the HTBI primer set) targeted the TCR CDR3. One entry per CDR3 protein, called by TCRdb with MiXCR from the multiplex PCR reads. Of almost 600,000 distinct CDR3 sequences detected, about 43% appear once; the ten largest clones hold around 8%. Material for sequencing was peripheral blood or thyroid tissue (not recorded which). These TCRs come from a woman aged 18-30 years with Graves' hyperthyroidism.

CDR3 region: CASSQDSYQETQYF. CDR3 DNA: TGTGCCAGCAGCCAAGATTCGTATCAAGAGACCCAGTACTTC. The chain couples TRBV14 to TRBJ2-5; D remains unclear. The CDR3 extends over 14 amino acids. The V gene's germline CDR1 is SGHDN and CDR2 FVKESK. V dropped 0 bases and J dropped 2 bases, with 7 bases sitting between them.

About this clonotype: This may come from a read error, since a much larger clone is one base off. The CDR3 ends on some other residue instead of the conserved phenylalanine or tryptophan, so this is likely a read error. This rearrangement joins TRBV5-1 to TRBJ1-2; D is perhaps TRBD1 (5 bases). Deletions cut 4 bases from V and 0 bases from J, with 13 bases between. The CDR3 contains 15 residues. Germline V lookup: CDR1 SGHRS, CDR2 YFSETQ. The DNA for the CDR3 is TGCGCCAGCAGCCAAGATAACAGGCCTAACTATGGCTACACCCTC. Its translation is CASSQDNRPNYGYTL.

This clonotype was observed a few times. The chain employs TRBV7-8 and TRBJ2-7; 7 bases match TRBD2. The J call may be faulty, since TRBJ2-1 better matches the DNA end. The CDR3 totals 14 residues. Germline assignment: CDR1 SGHVS and CDR2 FQNEAQ. Here the CDR3 reads CASSLGGLRNEQFF. CDR3 in DNA: TGTGCCAGCAGCTTAGGGGGACTACGCAATGAGCAGTTCTTC.

The chain joins TRBV12-3 or TRBV12-4 to TRBJ2-6; the D gene is possibly TRBD1 (6 bases). V was clipped by 4 bases and J by 3 bases, with 19 bases between them. CDR3 size: 18 residues. CDR3 residues: CASSSKKQGFYGANVLTF. The DNA for the CDR3 is TGTGCCAGCAGTTCCAAAAAACAGGGTTTTTATGGGGCCAACGTCCTGACTTTC.

This clonotype was counted many times. The chain links TRBV7-9 to TRBJ1-1, with D perhaps TRBD1 (6 bases). The CDR3 has 13 amino acids. Trimming pared 4 bases from V and 2 bases from J, leaving 8 bases between. Germline V gives CDR1 SEHNR, CDR2 FQNEAQ (reference sequence). The CDR3 DNA reads as TGTGCCAGCAGCTGGACAGCAAACACTGAAGCTTTCTTT. Translating gives CASSWTANTEAFF.

CDR3 DNA sequence: TGTGCCTGGAGGAGGTCGAGGGGGCGCGGGGACACTGAAGCTTTCTTT. Residues: CAWRRSRGRGDTEAFF. The chain employs TRBV30 and TRBJ1-1; the match to TRBD1 covers 7 bases. The trim removed 3 bases at V and 3 bases at J, leaving 13 bases unmatched. CDR1 GTSNPN and CDR2 SVGIG come from the germline V gene (reference sequence). The CDR3 has 16 amino acids.

This sequence joins TRBV14 and TRBJ1-4; possibly TRBD1 for D (5 bases). With 5 bases removed from V and 0 bases from J, the gap between germline ends came to 19 bases. The CDR3 runs 18 residues. CDR1 SGHDN and CDR2 FVKESK come from the germline V gene. Here the CDR3 DNA reads TGTGCCAGCAGCTTTCGGGGGGTAACCCGTGCAACTAATGAAAAACTGTTTTTT. Protein: CASSFRGVTRATNEKLFF.

This chain connects TRBV6-4 to TRBJ2-1; D is perhaps TRBD1 or TRBD2 (5 bases each). CDR1 is MRHNA, CDR2 SNTAGT, per germline. This CDR3 is built from 15 residues. V lost 4 bases to trimming and J lost 3 bases, with 13 bases between them. CDR3 residues: CASSATGTDYNEQFF. DNA for the CDR3: TGTGCCAGCAGTGCCACCGGGACGGACTACAATGAGCAGTTCTTC.

The J gene is TRBJ2-3, the V gene TRBV20-1, with TRBD2 matching 12 bases. Germline CDR1 reads DFQATT; CDR2 reads SNEGSKA (reference sequence). There are 16 residues in the CDR3. V was clipped by 6 bases and J by 4 bases; unmatched bases: 11. CDR3 nucleotide sequence: TGCAGTGCCAACCCTAGCGGGAGGGCCTCCGCAGATACGCAGTATTTT. Translated: CSANPSGRASADTQYF.

The CDR3 nucleotides read TGTGCCAGCAGAAAGGGCCTGACTTTC. It yields the protein CASRKGLTF. V is TRBV12-3 or TRBV12-4 and J is TRBJ2-6; D gene ambiguous. Between the trimmed V and J ends, which lost 6 bases and 15 bases, there was a span of 6 bases. The CDR3 spans 9 residues.

The chain recombines TRBV2 with TRBJ1-5, with 8 positions matching TRBD1. Germline V gives CDR1 SNHLY, CDR2 FYNNEI. Germline trimming cut 8 bases from V and 2 bases from J; bases unmatched to any gene: 5. This CDR3 comprises 14 residues. The CDR3 loop is CASEQGDGNQPQHF. CDR3 sequence (DNA): TGTGCCAGCGAACAGGGGGACGGCAATCAGCCCCAGCATTTT.

The chain joins TRBV9 to TRBJ2-1, with 7 bases aligning to TRBD1. The CDR3 contains 15 residues. The germline gives CDR1 SGDLS, CDR2 YYNGEE. V was pared by 0 bases and J by 0 bases, with 0 bases of the junction left unmatched. Written as DNA, the CDR3 is TGTGCCAGCAGCGTAGCAGGGGGCTCCTACAATGAGCAGTTCTTC. The encoded protein is CASSVAGGSYNEQFF.